The present T cell receptor (beta chain) was sequenced within a study of Ad26.COV2.S vaccination and SARS-CoV-2 variants. Treatment defined: 15 to 20 received Ad26.COV2.S at low or high dose, single or two shots; about 5 received placebo; per-sample allocation not given. All samples were drawn on day 63, counting from the first vaccine or placebo injection. Boston hosted the donor, who was an adult aged 18-55 years. The data were produced by immunoSEQ multiplex PCR, yet TCRdb's version contains in-frame clones alone and is incomplete. The data contain some 420,000 clones, around 87% of them seen just once; the ten biggest clones take up approximately 4%. The CDR3 is made up of 17 amino acids. CDR1 is SEHNR, CDR2 FQNEAQ, per germline (reference sequence). With 4 bases clipped from V and 5 bases from J, the junction kept 13 bases outside the gene matches.

Sequenced here: peripheral blood, sampled in a trial of Ad26.COV2.S vaccine versus placebo. The receptor was isolated from a person between 18 and 65 years old who received the Ad26.COV2.S COVID-19 vaccine or a placebo. This chain links TRBV7-9 with TRBJ1-5, with 8 positions matching TRBD1. CDR3 nucleotide sequence: TGTGCCAGCAGCTCATTAGGGACAGGAGAGGGGGATCAGCCCCAGCATTTT. It codes for CASSSLGTGEGDQPQHF. The whole variable domain, filled in from reference TRBV7-9 and TRBJ1-5, reads DTGVSQNPRHKITKRGQNVTFRCDPISEHNRLYWYRQTLGQGPEFLTYFQNEAQLEKSRLLSDRFSAERPKGSFSTLEIQRTEQGDSAMYLCASSSLGTGEGDQPQHFGDGTRLSIL.